This T cell receptor (beta chain) was retrieved from a study of PD-1 blockade in classical Hodgkin lymphoma. TCRdb's copy holds only in-frame clones and misses some; the assay was immunoSEQ multiplex PCR. The table records about 26,000 clones, 67% of them present only once. The CDR3 runs to 15 residues. Germline CDR1 and CDR2: MDHEN and SYDVKM. The germline V and J ends were trimmed by 5 bases and 11 bases, with 21 bases remaining between them. Every single patient, without exception, relapsed after autologous stem cell transplantation, and brentuximab vedotin exposure varied. The rearrangement links TRBV28 to TRBJ2-2; D possibly uses TRBD1 or TRBD2 (5 bases each). The TCR sequence derives from a human donor with classical Hodgkin lymphoma. The sequencing used peripheral blood mononuclear cells (PBMCs), collected before the second cycle of nivolumab. The CDR3 region has the DNA TGTGCCAGCAGTCGGCCGGGGACGGGATCTGAAGAGCTGTTTTTT. It codes for CASSRPGTGSEELFF.